This TCR beta chain was found in a study of human T cells and chemical hapten exposure. Study at large: Weekly diphenylcyclopropenone doses were given to patients' scalps across the roughly 25-week study. Minor volume differences among pooled libraries chiefly drove per-sample TCR yield variation.

Overall study results and limits: DPC sensitization left the count of TCRs above 1 in 1000 unchanged. In comparison with controls, expanded TCRs gave rise to a significantly larger number of large CDR3 similarity clusters.

TCRdb re-called the RACE reads with MiXCR, one entry per CDR3 protein. The table includes over 55,000 distinct CDR3 sequences, around 12% detected once. To note about this clonotype: The antigen is unknown.

Documented time point: patch test 3, about 24 weeks after DPC sensitization. Indicated treatment: therapeutic diphenylcyclopropenone sensitization with weekly scalp DPC. The TCR comes from a young man with alopecia areata. Some clones in this sample may be carry-over from other donors' samples. Sequenced here: whole blood, sampled in connection with sensitization to the hapten diphenylcyclopropenone (DPC).

CDR3 DNA: TGCAGTGCAACGTCGGGGATAAGTCAGCCCCAGCATTTT. Its translation is CSATSGISQPQHF. The J gene is TRBJ1-5, the V gene TRBV20-1; D gene unclear. The CDR3 runs to 13 residues. Per germline, CDR1 DFQATT and CDR2 SNEGSKA (reference sequence). V lost 6 bases and J 6 bases, leaving 15 bases between the germline ends.